The 25 T cell receptor beta chains below were found in one sample sequenced in a study of blood T cell repertoires in COVID-19 (TCRdb year 2020). The library was built by means of the immunoSEQ multiplex PCR assay. TCRdb holds this immuneACCESS table with in-frame rearrangements only. Some clones are missing; in checked studies, unresolved V genes explain under half, and the rest has no known cause. Here the sample has 350,000 to 400,000 clones; about 90% occur a single time. The ten largest clones represent 2.5% to 3% of the sample. Material for sequencing was PBMCs or T cells enriched from blood (not recorded which). Receptor source: a woman aged 25 to 45 who had recovered from COVID-19.

The chain joins TRBV18 to TRBJ2-1; 7 positions agree with TRBD2. The V segment lost 6 bases and the J segment 1 base; nucleotides outside the gene matches: 9. Per the germline V gene, CDR1 is KGHSH and CDR2 is LQKENI. CDR3 size: 16 residues. The DNA for the CDR3 is TGTGCCAGCTCTAGCCCAGCGGGGAGGTCCTACAATGAGCAGTTCTTC. The encoded protein is CASSSPAGRSYNEQFF.

The V gene is TRBV6-1, the J gene TRBJ1-2, with 7 positions matching TRBD1. The CDR3 spans 15 residues. Germline V gene lookup returns CDR1 MNHNS and CDR2 SASEGT. V gave up 3 bases and J gave up 1 base; unmatched junction bases: 5. The CDR3 region has the DNA TGTGCCAGCAGTGAGGATGGGACAGTTAACTATGGCTACACCTTC. It specifies CASSEDGTVNYGYTF.

The gene calls are TRBV10-3 and TRBJ1-2; possibly TRBD1 for D (6 bases). Germline CDR1 ENHRY, CDR2 SYGVKD. V shed 6 bases and J shed 3 bases, with 17 bases lying between them. The CDR3 sequence is 15 residues long. The CDR3 reads CAISTGTTPDYGYTF. The CDR3, as DNA: TGTGCCATCAGCACCGGGACAACTCCGGACTATGGCTACACCTTC.

CDR3 DNA sequence: TGCGCCAGCAGCGAGGGACAGGGGGCGCGAGGCTACACCTTC. Residues: CASSEGQGARGYTF. This rearrangement joins TRBV5-1 to TRBJ1-2; 12 bases align to TRBD1. Germline values: CDR1 SGHRS, CDR2 YFSETQ. The CDR3 covers 14 residues. V shed 4 bases and J 8 bases; nucleotides not matched to a gene: 6. The full variable domain, with the rest looked up from reference TRBV5-1 and TRBJ1-2, is KAGVTQTPRYLIKTRGQQVTLSCSPISGHRSVSWYQQTPGQGLQFLFEYFSETQRNKGNFPGRFSGRQFSNSRSEMNVSTLELGDSALYLCASSEGQGARGYTFGSGTRLTVV.

This chain links TRBV27 with TRBJ1-2; D is ambiguous. In germline, CDR1 is MNHEY, CDR2 SMNVEV (reference sequence). Trimming pared 0 bases from V and 7 bases from J, leaving 12 bases between. The length of the CDR3 is 14 residues. The CDR3 spells CASSLSAGMGGYTF. CDR3 sequence (DNA): TGTGCCAGCAGTTTATCGGCGGGGATGGGTGGCTACACCTTC.

About this clone itself: At the DNA level, this CDR3 is encoded by other sequences in the same sample as well. The rearrangement joins TRBV19 to TRBJ1-1; 7 bases are a match to TRBD1. The CDR3 contains 13 residues. Germline CDR1 LNHDA, CDR2 SQIVND (reference sequence). V was clipped by 5 bases and J by 5 bases; unmatched bases: 5. CDR3 nucleotides: TGTGCCAGTAGTCCAGGGGGGAGGACTGAAGCTTTCTTT. Translating it yields CASSPGGRTEAFF.

CDR3 bases: TGTGCCAGCAGTAGCGGAGCCTACAATGAGCAGTTCTTC. Its protein product is CASSSGAYNEQFF. The chain is built from TRBV6-6 and TRBJ2-1; TRBD2 might be the D (5 bases). The CDR3 covers 13 residues. V was cut by 5 bases and J by 2 bases, with 7 bases left in between. CDR1 is MNHNY and CDR2 is SVGAGI in the germline V gene (reference sequence).

The chain carries TRBV7-2 and TRBJ1-3; D ambiguous. V was clipped by 7 bases and J by 1 base, with 8 bases between them. Germline assignment: CDR1 SGHTA and CDR2 FQGNSA. The CDR3 is 13 amino acids. CDR3 region: CASTGGSGNTIYF. CDR3 nucleotide sequence: TGTGCCAGCACGGGAGGGTCTGGAAACACCATATATTTT.

The rearrangement joins TRBV18 to TRBJ2-7; 9 bases fit TRBD2. The germline gives CDR1 KGHSH, CDR2 LQKENI. The CDR3 sequence is 16 residues long. The ends lost 0 bases at V and 2 bases at J; junction bases unmatched: 5. The CDR3 sequence: CASSPPGLAGPYEQYF. The CDR3 DNA reads as TGTGCCAGCTCACCACCGGGGCTAGCGGGACCCTACGAGCAGTACTTC.

The V gene is TRBV9, the J gene TRBJ2-3, with unresolved D. The CDR3 contains 15 residues. Looked up from germline, CDR1 is SGDLS and CDR2 is YYNGEE. V was cut by 4 bases and J by 2 bases, with 14 bases left in between. The CDR3 region has the DNA TGTGCCAGCAGCCCGCTCGGTAGTGACACAGATACGCAGTATTTT. Its translation is CASSPLGSDTDTQYF.

V is TRBV29-1 and J is TRBJ1-2; 9 nucleotides match TRBD1. This CDR3 region has 12 residues. V lost 4 bases and J lost 6; bases outside the gene matches: 3. Germline CDR1 SQVTM, CDR2 ANQGSEA. The CDR3 is CSVAQGADGYTF. In DNA, the CDR3 is TGCAGCGTTGCACAGGGGGCGGATGGCTACACCTTC.

This chain connects TRBV6-5 to TRBJ2-7; D is ambiguous. This CDR3 is built from 14 residues. Trimming shortened V by 1 base and J by 4 bases, and 11 bases separated the two germline ends. Germline CDR1 is MNHEY and CDR2 is SVGAGI. The CDR3 loop reads CASSYLTHGYEQYF. The CDR3 region has the DNA TGTGCCAGCAGTTACTTGACACACGGATACGAGCAGTACTTC.

The rearrangement joins TRBV2 to TRBJ1-1; tentative D call: TRBD1 (6 bases). Between the trimmed V and J ends, which lost 4 bases and 0 bases, there was a span of 9 bases. The CDR3 has 14 amino acids. Germline V gene sequence: CDR1 SNHLY, CDR2 FYNNEI. CDR3 nucleotides: TGTGCCAGCAGTGCAGGACAGCTGAACACTGAAGCTTTCTTT. Translating it yields CASSAGQLNTEAFF.

The gene calls are TRBV7-8 and TRBJ2-1; 8 bases map to TRBD2. The germline V gene encodes CDR1 SGHVS and CDR2 FQNEAQ. The CDR3 is 13 residues long. V lost 5 bases and J lost 8; bases outside the gene matches: 5. CDR3 residues: CASSLGLADEQFF. The CDR3, as DNA: TGTGCCAGCAGCCTAGGACTAGCCGATGAGCAGTTCTTC.

The CDR3 protein is CASRDRGRSNQPQHF. The CDR3 coding sequence is TGTGCCAGTAGGGATCGGGGGAGGAGCAATCAGCCCCAGCATTTT. V is TRBV19 and J is TRBJ1-5, with D possibly being TRBD1 (5 bases). This CDR3 region has 15 residues. V was clipped by 6 bases and J by 1 base, with 13 bases between them. Germline V gene data show CDR1 as LNHDA and CDR2 as SQIVND (reference sequence).

The V gene is TRBV15, the J gene TRBJ2-7, with TRBD1 matching over 8 bases. This CDR3 has 14 amino acids. Trimming removed 5 bases from V and 6 bases from J; junction bases left unmatched: 9. Germline V gene data show CDR1 as LNHNV and CDR2 as YYDKDF (reference sequence). CDR3 in amino acids: CATSGLDRETEQYF. The CDR3 DNA reads as TGTGCCACCAGCGGGCTGGACAGGGAGACCGAGCAGTACTTC.

The chain has TRBV7-3 and TRBJ1-5, with 9 nucleotides matching TRBD1. Germline V gives CDR1 SGHTA, CDR2 FQGTGA. This CDR3 is 14 amino acids long. Unmatched junction bases numbered 6, after V lost 5 bases and J lost 7 bases. CDR3 sequence (DNA): TGTGCCAGCAGCGGGACAGGGACAGGCCAGCCCCAGCATTTT. Residues: CASSGTGTGQPQHF. The variable domain in full, with the rest retrieved from reference TRBV7-3 and TRBJ1-5, is GAGVSQTPSNKVTEKGKYVELRCDPISGHTALYWYRQSLGQGPEFLIYFQGTGAADDSGLPNDRFFAVRPEGSVSTLKIQRTERGDSAVYLCASSGTGTGQPQHFGDGTRLSIL.

This clone was found a few times. The CDR3 loop is CAWATGQGNYGYTF. CDR3 coding DNA: TGTGCCTGGGCTACCGGGCAGGGTAACTATGGCTACACCTTC. The chain uses TRBV30 and TRBJ1-2, with D maybe TRBD1 (5 bases). The V end lost 5 bases, the J end lost 1 base, and 14 bases lay between the germline ends. Germline lookup yields CDR1 GTSNPN and CDR2 SVGIG (reference sequence). The CDR3 runs to 14 residues.

The V call is TRBV18, the J call TRBJ1-1, with D possibly TRBD1 on 5 matching bases. Trimming removed 3 bases from V and 2 bases from J, with 16 bases in between. The CDR3 consists of 16 residues. Germline assignment: CDR1 KGHSH and CDR2 LQKENI. The CDR3 DNA reads as TGTGCCAGCTCACCCGTCGGATCGGGGGGTAACACTGAAGCTTTCTTT. Encoded protein: CASSPVGSGGNTEAFF.

The rearrangement uses TRBV10-3 and TRBJ1-5; TRBD1 agrees at 10 bases. This CDR3 has 15 amino acids. Germline CDR1 is ENHRY and CDR2 is SYGVKD. The junction had 6 bases not matched to a gene; V was cut back by 3 bases and J by 7 bases. The CDR3 DNA reads TGTGCCATCAGTGAAGGGACAGGGGCGCGGCAGCCCCAGCATTTT. Translating it yields CAISEGTGARQPQHF.

This chain joins TRBV6-5 and TRBJ1-1; no definite D call. The CDR3 is 12 amino acids. V was clipped by 7 bases and J by 0 bases, with 6 bases between them. Germline CDR1 is MNHEY and CDR2 is SVGAGI. The CDR3, as DNA: TGTGCCAGCACAAGCCTGAACACTGAAGCTTTCTTT. It specifies CASTSLNTEAFF.

This chain links TRBV27 with TRBJ1-1, with 11 bases identical to TRBD1. Germline CDR1 MNHEY, CDR2 SMNVEV (reference sequence). The CDR3 is 15 amino acids. J was trimmed by 7 bases and V by 4 bases; bases with no gene match: 8. Here the CDR3 DNA reads TGTGCCAGCAGTTCGCCAGGACAGGGGGCGATTGAAGCTTTCTTT. Protein sequence: CASSSPGQGAIEAFF.

V gene TRBV4-1 combines with J gene TRBJ2-7; 13 nucleotides align to TRBD2. V was clipped by 4 bases and J by 2 bases; unmatched bases: 2. This CDR3 is built from 15 residues. Per germline, CDR1 MGHRA and CDR2 YSYEKL. Here the CDR3 reads CASSRTSGRTYEQYF. CDR3 nucleotide sequence: TGCGCCAGCAGCCGGACTAGCGGGAGAACCTACGAGCAGTACTTC.

This rearrangement joins TRBV27 to TRBJ1-5; 9 bases agree with TRBD1. Trimming removed 5 bases from V and 7 bases from J; junction bases left unmatched: 12. CDR1 is MNHEY and CDR2 is SMNVEV in the germline V gene (reference sequence). This CDR3 has 16 amino acids. The chain's CDR3 is CASSDTGTGIRQPQHF. CDR3 DNA sequence: TGTGCCAGCAGTGACACAGGGACAGGGATTAGGCAGCCCCAGCATTTT.

This clone was counted a few times. The V call is TRBV28, the J call TRBJ1-2; maybe TRBD1 (6 bases). This CDR3 spans 12 amino acids. The germline CDR1 and CDR2 sequences are MDHEN and SYDVKM. V lost 6 bases, J lost 7 bases, and 12 bases lay in between. Written as DNA, the CDR3 is TGTGCCAGCAGAACAGGGACCCTTGGCTACACCTTC. Amino acids: CASRTGTLGYTF.